The 18 T cell receptor beta chains below were found in one sample sequenced in a study of blood T cell repertoires in COVID-19. TCRdb keeps only in-frame clones here, not all; method: immunoSEQ multiplex PCR. The data contain 150,000 to 180,000 clones, around 74% of them seen just once; the ten biggest clones take up 3.5% to 4.5%. Sequences were obtained from peripheral blood. The receptors originated from a woman aged 80 or older with acute or convalescent COVID-19.

This clone occurred once. The J gene is TRBJ2-1, the V gene TRBV30; TRBD1 agrees at 8 bases. V lost 0 bases to trimming and J lost 7 bases; unmatched junction nucleotides: 8. The germline gives CDR1 GTSNPN, CDR2 SVGIG (reference sequence). CDR3 size: 15 residues. The CDR3 DNA reads TGTGCCTGGAGTGTACGTCAGGGGGCATGGAATGAGCAGTTCTTC. Its protein product is CAWSVRQGAWNEQFF.

The genes are TRBV30 and TRBJ1-1; possible D gene TRBD1, 6 bases. This CDR3 comprises 13 residues. Per germline, CDR1 GTSNPN and CDR2 SVGIG (reference sequence). Trimming removed 6 bases from V and 2 bases from J, with 13 bases in between. CDR3 in amino acids: CACTRTVNTEAFF. CDR3 coding DNA: TGTGCCTGCACTAGGACAGTAAACACTGAAGCTTTCTTT.

The rearrangement joins TRBV12-3 or TRBV12-4 to TRBJ2-5; 9 bases are shared with TRBD1. V trimming: 7 bases; J trimming: 3 bases; junction bases outside the gene matches: 3. CDR3 length: 13 residues. The CDR3 sequence is CASTRTGEETQYF. The DNA for the CDR3 is TGTGCCAGCACCCGGACAGGGGAAGAGACCCAGTACTTC.

This CDR3 reads CASSVGQGAQDEKLFF. The DNA of the CDR3 is TGTGCCAGCAGCGTCGGACAGGGGGCTCAGGATGAAAAACTGTTTTTT. The V gene is TRBV9, the J gene TRBJ1-4, with 11 bases that match TRBD1. J gave up 6 bases and V 2 bases, and 6 bases lay outside the gene matches. Germline CDR1 is SGDLS and CDR2 is YYNGEE. The CDR3 is made up of 16 amino acids.

This clone was seen just once. The chain employs TRBV6-5 and TRBJ2-7, with D perhaps TRBD1 (6 bases). Trimming took 6 bases from V and 5 from J, leaving 14 bases between them. CDR1 MNHEY and CDR2 SVGAGI come from the germline V gene. The CDR3 covers 13 residues. Here the CDR3 DNA reads TGTGCCAGCAGGCCCCAGGGGCGGAACGAGCAGTACTTC. It specifies CASRPQGRNEQYF.

J is TRBJ2-7 and V is TRBV2, with TRBD1 as a possible D gene (6 bases). The length of the CDR3 is 14 residues. Germline V gene data show CDR1 as SNHLY and CDR2 as FYNNEI. V lost 8 bases to trimming and J lost 0 bases, with 14 bases between them. CDR3 residues: CASHLQGTSYEQYF. CDR3 nucleotide sequence: TGTGCCAGCCACTTACAGGGTACCTCCTACGAGCAGTACTTC.

In this sample, this clone turned up a few times. CDR3 DNA sequence: TGTGCCAGCAGAAAGACAGGGGTCTCTACGAACACTGAAGCTTTCTTT. As protein: CASRKTGVSTNTEAFF. The rearrangement joins TRBV5-8 to TRBJ1-1; 8 nucleotides agree with TRBD1. The germline CDR1 and CDR2 sequences are SGHTS and YDEGEE. V lost 5 bases to trimming and J lost 1 base; unmatched junction nucleotides: 10. CDR3 length equals 16 residues.

This chain joins TRBV19 and TRBJ1-1; 10 bases agree with TRBD1. V dropped 5 bases and J dropped 3; count of bases not matched to a gene: 6. This CDR3 has 15 amino acids. Germline V gene lookup returns CDR1 LNHDA and CDR2 SQIVND (reference sequence). The CDR3 spells CASSHRDRGHTEAFF. In DNA form, the CDR3 reads TGTGCCAGTAGTCACCGGGACAGGGGACACACTGAAGCTTTCTTT.

The rearrangement uses TRBV11-2 and TRBJ2-7; D is perhaps TRBD1 (5 bases). The CDR3 contains 17 residues. V lost 2 bases to trimming and J lost 2 bases, with 19 bases between them. Germline-derived CDR1 and CDR2 are SGHAT and FQNNGV. The DNA of the CDR3 is TGTGCCAGCAGCTTAAATGAGGTCTCCAGGGTGCCCTACGAGCAGTACTTC. Its translation: CASSLNEVSRVPYEQYF.

This sequence joins TRBV7-2 and TRBJ2-1; no clear D. Per the germline V gene, CDR1 is SGHTA and CDR2 is FQGNSA. V dropped 2 bases and J dropped 10 bases, with 15 bases sitting between them. This CDR3 comprises 14 residues. The CDR3 reads CASSLLSSKSEQFF. CDR3 bases: TGTGCCAGCAGCTTACTATCGTCGAAATCGGAGCAGTTCTTC.

This clone was seen once. The V call is TRBV6-6, the J call TRBJ2-4; 10 nucleotides agree with TRBD1. V was pared by 6 bases and J by 6 bases, with 8 bases of the junction left unmatched. The CDR3 is 15 residues long. The germline gives CDR1 MNHNY, CDR2 SVGAGI (reference sequence). For the CDR3, the DNA is TGTGCCAGCAGCAAGGGGACAGGGGAAGGAAACATTCAGTACTTC. Translated, it gives CASSKGTGEGNIQYF.

This chain joins TRBV18 and TRBJ1-1; D call uncertain. The CDR3 length is 13 residues. Germline V gene lookup returns CDR1 KGHSH and CDR2 LQKENI. Trimming left V 2 bases short and J 6 bases short, with 10 bases between. The CDR3 region is CASSPAGSAEAFF. CDR3 DNA: TGTGCCAGCTCACCAGCGGGTAGCGCTGAAGCTTTCTTT. The whole variable domain, remainder taken from reference TRBV18 and TRBJ1-1, is NAGVMQNPRHLVRRRGQEARLRCSPMKGHSHVYWYRQLPEEGLKFMVYLQKENIIDESGMPKERFSAEFPKEGPSILRIQQVVRGDSAAYFCASSPAGSAEAFFGQGTRLTVV.

This chain's CDR3 is CASSRINLAGRSYEQYF. DNA for the CDR3: TGTGCCAGCAGCCGGATAAATTTAGCGGGTAGGTCCTACGAGCAGTACTTC. The V and J genes are TRBV5-5 and TRBJ2-7, with TRBD2 identical over 7 bases. Germline V gene data show CDR1 as SGHKS and CDR2 as YYEKEE (reference sequence). CDR3 length: 17 residues. Trimming took 4 bases from V and 1 from J; bases not matched to a gene: 14.

V gene TRBV19 combines with J gene TRBJ2-7; TRBD2 aligns across 9 bases. The CDR3 has 15 residues. Looked up from germline, CDR1 is LNHDA and CDR2 is SQIVND (reference sequence). The ends lost 4 bases at V and 4 bases at J; junction bases unmatched: 8. The CDR3 sequence is CASSKGLAGAYEQYF. The DNA for the CDR3 is TGTGCCAGTAGTAAGGGATTAGCGGGAGCGTACGAGCAGTACTTC.

The V gene is TRBV11-1, the J gene TRBJ2-7; D may be TRBD2 (6 bases). V was clipped by 5 bases and J by 0 bases, with 17 bases between them. Germline CDR1 is SGHAT and CDR2 is FQDESV (reference sequence). The CDR3 runs 16 residues. CDR3 sequence reads: CASSQGGVGSSYEQYF. In DNA form, the CDR3 reads TGTGCCAGCAGCCAAGGCGGGGTGGGGAGCTCCTACGAGCAGTACTTC.

This rearrangement joins TRBV27 to TRBJ2-2; D is possibly TRBD1 (6 bases). The V and J ends lost 3 bases and 5 bases respectively, with 16 bases between them. The CDR3 runs to 16 residues. The germline V gene encodes CDR1 MNHEY and CDR2 SMNVEV (reference sequence). Here the CDR3 DNA reads TGTGCCAGCAGTTTTTACTCGACAGGAACGACCGGGGAGCTGTTTTTT. This encodes CASSFYSTGTTGELFF.

This chain connects TRBV10-2 to TRBJ1-2, with 8 bases matching TRBD1. The CDR3 totals 13 residues. Germline V lookup: CDR1 WSHSY, CDR2 SAAADI. Trimming took 4 bases from V and 5 from J; bases not matched to a gene: 3. As DNA, the CDR3 is TGCGCCAGCAGTGTTAACAGGGGGTATGGCTACACCTTC. Amino acids: CASSVNRGYGYTF.

V and J are TRBV6-1 and TRBJ1-4; possibly TRBD1 for D (5 bases). In germline, CDR1 is MNHNS, CDR2 SASEGT. CDR3 length equals 16 residues. Trimming left V 0 bases short and J 1 base short, with 9 bases between. Here the CDR3 DNA reads TGTGCCAGCAGTGAAGCCCTCGGGGGAACTAATGAAAAACTGTTTTTT. Translating gives CASSEALGGTNEKLFF.